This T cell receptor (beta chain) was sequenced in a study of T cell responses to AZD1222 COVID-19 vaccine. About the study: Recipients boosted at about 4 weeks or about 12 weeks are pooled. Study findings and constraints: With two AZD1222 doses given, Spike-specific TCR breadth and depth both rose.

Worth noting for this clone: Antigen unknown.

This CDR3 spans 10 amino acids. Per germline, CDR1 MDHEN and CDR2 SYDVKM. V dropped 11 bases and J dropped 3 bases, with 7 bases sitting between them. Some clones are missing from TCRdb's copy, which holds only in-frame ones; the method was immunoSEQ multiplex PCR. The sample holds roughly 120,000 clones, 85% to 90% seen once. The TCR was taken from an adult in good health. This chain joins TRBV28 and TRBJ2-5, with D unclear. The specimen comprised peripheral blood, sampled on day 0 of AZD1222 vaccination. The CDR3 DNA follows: TGTGCCGCAGGAAAAGAGACCCAGTACTTC. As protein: CAAGKETQYF. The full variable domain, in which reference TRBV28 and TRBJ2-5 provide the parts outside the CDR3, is DVKVTQSSRYLVKRTGEKVFLECVQDMDHENMFWYRQDPGLGLRLIYFSYDVKMKEKGDIPEGYSVSREKKERFSLILESASTNQTSMYLCAAGKETQYFGPGTRLLVL.